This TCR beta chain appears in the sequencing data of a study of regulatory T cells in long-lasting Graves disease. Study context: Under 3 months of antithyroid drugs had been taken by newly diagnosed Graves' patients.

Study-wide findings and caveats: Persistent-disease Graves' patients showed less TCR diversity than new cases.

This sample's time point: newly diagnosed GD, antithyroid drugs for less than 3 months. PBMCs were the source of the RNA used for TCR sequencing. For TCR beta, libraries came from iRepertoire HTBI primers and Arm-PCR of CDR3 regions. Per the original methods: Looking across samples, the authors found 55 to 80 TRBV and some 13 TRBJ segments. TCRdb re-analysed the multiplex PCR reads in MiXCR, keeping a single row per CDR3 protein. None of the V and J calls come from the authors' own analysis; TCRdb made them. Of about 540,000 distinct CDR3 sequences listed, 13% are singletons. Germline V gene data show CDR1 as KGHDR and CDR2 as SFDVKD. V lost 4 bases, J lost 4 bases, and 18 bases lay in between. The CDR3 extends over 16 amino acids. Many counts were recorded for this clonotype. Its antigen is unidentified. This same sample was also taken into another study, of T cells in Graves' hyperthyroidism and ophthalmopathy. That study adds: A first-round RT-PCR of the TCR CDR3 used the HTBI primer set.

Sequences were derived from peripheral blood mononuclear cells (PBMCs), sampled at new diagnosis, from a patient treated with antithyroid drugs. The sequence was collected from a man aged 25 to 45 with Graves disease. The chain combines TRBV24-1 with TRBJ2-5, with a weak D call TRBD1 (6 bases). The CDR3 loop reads CATSEPQSQGGETQYF. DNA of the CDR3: TGTGCCACCAGTGAACCCCAAAGCCAAGGGGGAGAGACCCAGTACTTC.